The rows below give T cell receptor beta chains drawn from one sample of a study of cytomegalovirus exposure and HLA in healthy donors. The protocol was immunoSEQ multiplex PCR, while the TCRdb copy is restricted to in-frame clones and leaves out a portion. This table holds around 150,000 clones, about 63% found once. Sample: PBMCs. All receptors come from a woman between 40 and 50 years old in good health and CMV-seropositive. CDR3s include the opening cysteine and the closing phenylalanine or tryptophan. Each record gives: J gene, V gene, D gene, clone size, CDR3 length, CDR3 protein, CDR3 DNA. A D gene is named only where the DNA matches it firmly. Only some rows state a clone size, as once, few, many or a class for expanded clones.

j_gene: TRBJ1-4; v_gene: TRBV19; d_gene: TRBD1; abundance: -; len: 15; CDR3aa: CASSILGQGNEKLFF; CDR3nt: TGTGCCAGTAGTATTCTGGGACAGGGAAATGAAAAACTGTTTTTT
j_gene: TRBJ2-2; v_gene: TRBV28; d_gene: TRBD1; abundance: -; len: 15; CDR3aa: CASSFAGTGGGELFF; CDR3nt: TGTGCCAGCAGTTTCGCCGGGACAGGTGGTGGGGAGCTGTTTTTT
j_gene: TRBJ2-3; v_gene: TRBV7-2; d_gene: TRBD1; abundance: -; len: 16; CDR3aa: CASRIRDRGGTDTQYF; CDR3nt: TGTGCCAGCAGAATCCGGGACAGGGGGGGCACAGATACGCAGTATTTT
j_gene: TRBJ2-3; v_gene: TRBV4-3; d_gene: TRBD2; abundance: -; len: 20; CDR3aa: CASSQVSVTSGKSLPDTQYF; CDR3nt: TGCGCCAGCAGCCAAGTTTCGGTGACTAGCGGAAAGAGTCTCCCAGATACGCAGTATTTT
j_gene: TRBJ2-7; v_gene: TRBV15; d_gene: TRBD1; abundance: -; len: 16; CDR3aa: CATSRETGTGGNEQYF; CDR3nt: TGTGCCACCAGCAGGGAAACCGGGACAGGGGGGAACGAGCAGTACTTC
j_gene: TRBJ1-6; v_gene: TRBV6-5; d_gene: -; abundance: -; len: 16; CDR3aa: CASSYGQGRYNSPLHF; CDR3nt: TGTGCCAGCAGTTACGGTCAGGGGAGATATAATTCACCCCTCCACTTT
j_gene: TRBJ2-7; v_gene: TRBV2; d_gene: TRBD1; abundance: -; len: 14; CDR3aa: CASSVQGGLYEQYF; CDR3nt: TGTGCCAGCAGTGTACAGGGGGGCCTCTACGAGCAGTACTTC
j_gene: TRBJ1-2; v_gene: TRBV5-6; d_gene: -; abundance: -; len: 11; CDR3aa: CASSRVYGYTF; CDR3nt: TGTGCCAGCAGCCGGGTCTATGGCTACACCTTC
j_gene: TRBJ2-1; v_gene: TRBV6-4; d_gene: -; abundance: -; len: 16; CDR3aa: CASSDLGATAYNEQFF; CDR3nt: TGTGCCAGCAGTGACTTAGGGGCAACCGCCTACAATGAGCAGTTCTTC
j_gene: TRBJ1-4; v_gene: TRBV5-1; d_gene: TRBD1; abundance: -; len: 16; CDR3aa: CASSPDRGRANEKLFF; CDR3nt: TGCGCCAGCAGCCCCGACAGGGGGCGAGCTAATGAAAAACTGTTTTTT
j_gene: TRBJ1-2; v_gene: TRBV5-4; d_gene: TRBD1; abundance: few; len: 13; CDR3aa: CASSGIDRVGYTF; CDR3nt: TGTGCCAGCAGCGGGATAGACAGGGTTGGCTACACCTTC
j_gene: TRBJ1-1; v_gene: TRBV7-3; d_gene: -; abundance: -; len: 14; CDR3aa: CASSLIHGNTEAFF; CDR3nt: TGTGCCAGCAGCTTAATTCACGGGAACACTGAAGCTTTCTTT
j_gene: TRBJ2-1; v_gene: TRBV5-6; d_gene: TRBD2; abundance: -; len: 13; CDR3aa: CASSLGLADEQFF; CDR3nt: TGTGCCAGCAGCTTGGGACTAGCCGATGAGCAGTTCTTC
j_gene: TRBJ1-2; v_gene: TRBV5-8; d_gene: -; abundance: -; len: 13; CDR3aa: CASSWGEGYGYTF; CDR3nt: TGTGCCAGCAGCTGGGGGGAGGGCTATGGCTACACCTTC
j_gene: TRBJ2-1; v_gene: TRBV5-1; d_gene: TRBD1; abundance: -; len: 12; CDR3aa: CASSRQGVEQFF; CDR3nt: TGCGCCAGCAGCAGACAGGGCGTTGAGCAGTTCTTC
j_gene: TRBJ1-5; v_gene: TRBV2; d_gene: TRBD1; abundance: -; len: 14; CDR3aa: CASKKDREGQPQHF; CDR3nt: TGTGCCAGCAAAAAGGACAGGGAGGGTCAGCCCCAGCATTTT
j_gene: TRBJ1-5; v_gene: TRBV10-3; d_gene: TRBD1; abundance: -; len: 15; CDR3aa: CAISESTRGDQPQHF; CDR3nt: TGTGCCATCAGTGAGTCGACCAGGGGGGATCAGCCCCAGCATTTT
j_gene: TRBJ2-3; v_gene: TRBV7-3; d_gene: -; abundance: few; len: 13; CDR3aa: CASSTPTTDTQYF; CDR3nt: TGTGCCAGCAGCACCCCGACTACAGATACGCAGTATTTT
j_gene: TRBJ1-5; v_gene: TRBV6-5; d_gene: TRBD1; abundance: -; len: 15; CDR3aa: CASRSDRGRDQPQHF; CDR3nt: TGTGCCAGCAGATCGGACAGGGGGCGAGATCAGCCCCAGCATTTT
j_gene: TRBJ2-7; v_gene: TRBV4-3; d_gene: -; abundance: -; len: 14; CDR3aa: CASSQEAGVGEQYF; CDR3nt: TGCGCCAGCAGCCAAGAGGCCGGGGTGGGCGAGCAGTACTTC
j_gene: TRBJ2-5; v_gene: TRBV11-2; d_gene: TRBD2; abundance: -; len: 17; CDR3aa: CASSSTFWAGGGETQYF; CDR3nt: TGTGCCAGCAGCTCTACCTTCTGGGCGGGGGGCGGAGAGACCCAGTACTTC
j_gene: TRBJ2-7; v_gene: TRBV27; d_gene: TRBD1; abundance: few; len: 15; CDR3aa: CASSSGGTGGREQYF; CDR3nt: TGTGCCAGCAGTTCAGGAGGGACAGGGGGCCGGGAGCAGTACTTC
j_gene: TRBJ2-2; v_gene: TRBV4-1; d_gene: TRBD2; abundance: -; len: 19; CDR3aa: CASSSRIPERGNSAGELFF; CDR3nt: TGCGCCAGCAGCTCCCGAATCCCCGAGCGGGGGAATTCAGCCGGGGAGCTGTTTTTT
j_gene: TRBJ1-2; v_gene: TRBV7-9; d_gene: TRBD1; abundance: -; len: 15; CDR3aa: CSSSRRQGNDYGYTF; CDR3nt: TGTTCCAGCAGCAGGAGACAGGGGAACGACTATGGCTACACCTTC
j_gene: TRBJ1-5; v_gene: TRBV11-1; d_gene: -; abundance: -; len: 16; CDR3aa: CASSLAMGTYKGPQHF; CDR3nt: TGTGCCAGCAGCTTAGCGATGGGGACATACAAGGGGCCCCAGCATTTT
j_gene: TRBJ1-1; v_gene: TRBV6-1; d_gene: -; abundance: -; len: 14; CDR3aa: CASSDVSSNTEAFF; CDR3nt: TGTGCCAGCAGTGATGTCAGTTCGAACACTGAAGCTTTCTTT
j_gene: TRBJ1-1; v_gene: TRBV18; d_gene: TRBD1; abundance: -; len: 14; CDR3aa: CASSPRDRDTEAFF; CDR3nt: TGTGCCAGCTCACCACGGGACAGGGACACTGAAGCTTTCTTT
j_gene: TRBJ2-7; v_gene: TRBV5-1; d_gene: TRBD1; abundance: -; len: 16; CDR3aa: CASSLAMTGNVDEQYF; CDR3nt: TGCGCCAGCAGCTTGGCCATGACAGGGAACGTTGACGAGCAGTACTTC
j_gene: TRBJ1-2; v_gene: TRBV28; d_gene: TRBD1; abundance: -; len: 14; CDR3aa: CASSPPDRVYGYTF; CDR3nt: TGTGCCAGCAGTCCTCCGGACAGGGTCTATGGCTACACCTTC
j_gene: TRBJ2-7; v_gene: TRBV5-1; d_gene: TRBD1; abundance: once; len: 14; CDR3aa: CASSSSGQVYEQYF; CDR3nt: TGCGCCAGCAGCTCCTCAGGACAGGTATACGAGCAGTACTTC
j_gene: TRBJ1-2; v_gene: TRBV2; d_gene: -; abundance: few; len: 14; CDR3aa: CASREGGGNYGYTF; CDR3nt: TGTGCCAGCAGGGAAGGGGGAGGGAACTATGGCTACACCTTC
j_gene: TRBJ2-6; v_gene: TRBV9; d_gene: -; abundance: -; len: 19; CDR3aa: CASSVRGGRASSGANVLTF; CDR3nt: TGTGCCAGCAGCGTAAGGGGGGGCAGAGCGAGCTCTGGGGCCAACGTCCTGACTTTC
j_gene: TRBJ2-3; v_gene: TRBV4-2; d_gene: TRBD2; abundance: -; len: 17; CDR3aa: CASSLGLAGGGADTQYF; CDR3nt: TGTGCCAGCAGCCTTGGTCTAGCGGGGGGAGGGGCAGATACGCAGTATTTT
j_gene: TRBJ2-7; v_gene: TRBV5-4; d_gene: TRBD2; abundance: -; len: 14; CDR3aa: CASSPGTSTHEQYF; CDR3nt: TGTGCCAGCAGCCCGGGGACTAGCACGCACGAGCAGTACTTC
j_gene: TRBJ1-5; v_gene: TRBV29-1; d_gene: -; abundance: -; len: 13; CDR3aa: CSVEGQGNQPQHF; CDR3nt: TGCAGCGTTGAAGGGCAGGGCAATCAGCCCCAGCATTTT
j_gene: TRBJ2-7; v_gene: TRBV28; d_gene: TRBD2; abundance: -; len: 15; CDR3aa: CASNGLAGGTYEQYF; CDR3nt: TGTGCCAGCAACGGACTAGCGGGAGGGACCTACGAGCAGTACTTC
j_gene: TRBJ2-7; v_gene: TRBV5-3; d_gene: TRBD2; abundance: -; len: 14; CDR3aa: CASSVRGAVYEQYF; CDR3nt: TGTGCCAGCAGCGTGCGGGGGGCGGTTTACGAGCAGTACTTC
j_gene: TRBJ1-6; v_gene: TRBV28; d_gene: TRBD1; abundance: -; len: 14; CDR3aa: CASRVGDRGLPLHF; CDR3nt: TGTGCCAGCAGGGTAGGGGACAGGGGGCTTCCCCTCCACTTT
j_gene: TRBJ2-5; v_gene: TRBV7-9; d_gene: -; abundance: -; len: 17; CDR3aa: CASSPRGVYPGQETQYF; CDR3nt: TGTGCCAGCAGCCCCCGCGGGGTCTACCCGGGGCAAGAGACCCAGTACTTC
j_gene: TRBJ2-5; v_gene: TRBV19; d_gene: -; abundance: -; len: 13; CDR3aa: CASSISEQETQYF; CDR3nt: TGTGCCAGTAGTATCTCAGAACAAGAGACCCAGTACTTC
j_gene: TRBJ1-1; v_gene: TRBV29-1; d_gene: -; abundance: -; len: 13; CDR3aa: CSVLYSMNTEAFF; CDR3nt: TGCAGCGTTTTATACAGCATGAACACTGAAGCTTTCTTT
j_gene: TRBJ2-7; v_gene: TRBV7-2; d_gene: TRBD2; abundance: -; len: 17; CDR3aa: CASSPGSRGKGTYEQYF; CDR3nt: TGTGCCAGCAGCCCCGGGTCGCGGGGGAAGGGAACCTACGAGCAGTACTTC
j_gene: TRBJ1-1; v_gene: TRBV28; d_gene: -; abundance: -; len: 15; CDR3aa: CASSTQDRPGTEAFF; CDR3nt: TGTGCCAGCAGTACTCAGGACAGACCAGGCACTGAAGCTTTCTTT
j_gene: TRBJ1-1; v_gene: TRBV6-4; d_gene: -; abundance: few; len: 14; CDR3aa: CASSDSEDPTEAFF; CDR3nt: TGTGCCAGCAGTGACTCAGAGGATCCCACTGAAGCTTTCTTT
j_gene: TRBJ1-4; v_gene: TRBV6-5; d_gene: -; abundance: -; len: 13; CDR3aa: CAGRRERTEKLFF; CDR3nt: TGTGCCGGCAGGAGAGAAAGAACTGAAAAACTGTTTTTT